These 4 T cell receptor beta chains came from one sample sequenced in a study of blood T cells in healthy people across ages. Primed by a sample-barcoded 5' primer and a J-beta primer mix, a second PCR proceeded for about 6 to 11 cycles. One entry per CDR3 protein results from TCRdb running MiXCR on the 5' RACE reads. The repertoire consists of approximately 800,000 distinct CDR3 sequences, with about 46% occurring once and the leading ten covering around 18%. The material sequenced was blood. The receptors shown here come from a man older than 75 in good health.

The chain employs TRBV11-2 and TRBJ2-1; 8 nucleotides line up with TRBD2. Trimming cost V 1 base and J 9 bases; bases outside gene matches: 8. Per the germline V gene, CDR1 is SGHAT and CDR2 is FQNNGV. This CDR3 region has 15 residues. As DNA, the CDR3 is TGTGCCAGCAGCTTAGCTGGTAGCGGGACGGGTGAGCAGTTCTTC. Translated, it gives CASSLAGSGTGEQFF. Complete variable domain (other parts from reference TRBV11-2 and TRBJ2-1): EAGVAQSPRYKIIEKRQSVAFWCNPISGHATLYWYQQILGQGPKLLIQFQNNGVVDDSQLPKDRFSAERLKGVDSTLKIQPAKLEDSAVYLCASSLAGSGTGEQFFGPGTRLTVL.

The chain links TRBV27 to TRBJ1-5; no clear D. In germline, CDR1 is MNHEY, CDR2 SMNVEV (reference sequence). V lost 4 bases and J lost 2, with 12 bases in between. This CDR3 spans 15 amino acids. This CDR3 is CASSSMFSGNQPQHF. DNA of the CDR3: TGTGCCAGCAGTTCGATGTTCTCAGGCAATCAGCCCCAGCATTTT.

In DNA form, the CDR3 reads TGTGCCACCAGCAGAGATGTGGGGGGTGGTGTCTACGAGCAGTACTTC. Translation gives CATSRDVGGGVYEQYF. J is TRBJ2-7 and V is TRBV15; perhaps TRBD2 as D (6 bases). This CDR3 is built from 16 residues. V lost 0 bases, J lost 3 bases, and 15 bases lay in between. Germline V gene data show CDR1 as LNHNV and CDR2 as YYDKDF (reference sequence).

This clonotype was observed at least ten times. J is TRBJ1-5 and V is TRBV12-3 or TRBV12-4; 10 bases map to TRBD1. V gave up 5 bases and J gave up 4 bases; unmatched junction bases: 5. This CDR3 is built from 15 residues. DNA of the CDR3: TGTGCCAGCAGTATGACAGGGGGCAGAAATCAGCCCCAGCATTTT. Its translation: CASSMTGGRNQPQHF.